This TCR beta chain came from a study of vaccination and CD4 T cells after COVID-19. Treatment defined: roughly 10-day PBMC culture with coronavirus spike peptide pools or control peptides (ViraFEST assay). Sequence data for DNA of cultured CD4+ T cells were generated by the Oncomine TCR Beta short-read assay. From the PCR reads, TCRdb called clonotypes with MiXCR, one entry per CDR3 protein. The table lists 13,000 or so distinct CDR3 sequences, about three quarters of them singletons, with about a third in the top ten. This clonotype was seen only a few times. Antigen unknown. Material: CD4+ T cells from blood, cultured in vitro. This receptor was obtained from a human donor who had recovered from COVID-19.

Here the CDR3 DNA reads TGCAGTGCTAGGGATCTGCTAGCGGGATCCTACGAGCAGTACTTC. This sequence encodes CSARDLLAGSYEQYF. V gene TRBV20-1 combines with J gene TRBJ2-7, with TRBD2 identical over 9 bases. This CDR3 has 15 residues. Germline CDR1 is DFQATT and CDR2 is SNEGSKA (reference sequence). With V trimmed by 3 bases and J by 1 base, 7 bases remained unmatched.